The 9 T cell receptor beta chains in this list originate from one sample, sequenced in a study of blood T cell repertoires in COVID-19 (dated by TCRdb to about 2020). Libraries were constructed by the immunoSEQ multiplex PCR assay. TCRdb mirrors the immuneACCESS table, restricted to in-frame sequences. Some clones are absent from its copies; in checked studies, under half trace to an unresolved V gene, and the reason for the others is unknown. This sample has approximately 65,000 clones in its table, and approximately 88% of those were observed once. Of the sample, less than 5.5% is held by the ten largest clones. The sequenced sample was peripheral blood. Source of these receptors: a human donor in a cohort sampled during active COVID-19.

The CDR3 here is CASSTGQGVPDTQYF. For the CDR3, the DNA is TGTGCCAGCAGTACGGGACAGGGGGTCCCAGATACGCAGTATTTT. The chain employs TRBV2 and TRBJ2-3, with 11 bases that match TRBD1. V dropped 5 bases and J dropped 4; count of bases not matched to a gene: 5. Germline values: CDR1 SNHLY, CDR2 FYNNEI. The CDR3 loop spans 15 amino acids. The full variable domain, completed using reference TRBV2 and TRBJ2-3, is EPEVTQTPSHQVTQMGQEVILRCVPISNHLYFYWYRQILGQKVEFLVSFYNNEISEKSEIFDDQFSVERPDGSNFTLKIRSTKLEDSAMYFCASSTGQGVPDTQYFGPGTRLTVL.

V gene TRBV5-1 combines with J gene TRBJ1-4; TRBD1 might be the D (5 bases). Germline CDR1 and CDR2: SGHRS and YFSETQ. The germline V and J ends were trimmed by 0 bases and 3 bases, with 15 bases remaining between them. The CDR3 has 17 residues. The CDR3 DNA sequence: TGCGCCAGCAGCTTGGCCGCGGGACCGACAGCTAATGAAAAACTGTTTTTT. Amino acid sequence: CASSLAAGPTANEKLFF.

V usage is TRBV5-8 and J usage is TRBJ2-1, with D possibly being TRBD2 (5 bases). The CDR3 is made up of 16 amino acids. Germline lookup yields CDR1 SGHTS and CDR2 YDEGEE. Trimming pared 0 bases from V and 1 base from J, leaving 11 bases between. The DNA of the CDR3 is TGTGCCAGCAGCTTGGTAGCGTGGGGTTCCTACAATGAGCAGTTCTTC. Protein: CASSLVAWGSYNEQFF.

The V gene is TRBV12-3 or TRBV12-4, the J gene TRBJ1-2, with D hard to call. CDR3 length equals 13 residues. V lost 3 bases to trimming and J lost 4 bases, with 9 bases between them. The CDR3 bases are TGTGCCAGCAGTTTGTCACAGACCTATGGCTACACCTTC. This encodes CASSLSQTYGYTF.

The rearrangement joins TRBV27 to TRBJ2-7, with 10 bases lining up with TRBD1. The V gene's germline CDR1 is MNHEY and CDR2 SMNVEV (reference sequence). The CDR3 length is 14 residues. V lost 6 bases, J lost 7 bases, and 9 bases stayed unmatched. The CDR3 region is CASRTTRDRGEQYF. The CDR3 nucleotides are TGTGCCAGCAGAACCACCCGGGACAGGGGTGAGCAGTACTTC.

The chain employs TRBV7-2 and TRBJ2-6, with D perhaps matching TRBD2 (6 bases). V gave up 0 bases and J gave up 4 bases, with 10 bases separating them. Germline V gene lookup returns CDR1 SGHTA and CDR2 FQGNSA. CDR3 size: 16 residues. The CDR3, as DNA: TGTGCCAGCAGCTTAGCGCCCGGGGGAGGGGCCAACGTCCTGACTTTC. It encodes CASSLAPGGGANVLTF.

V and J are TRBV5-1 and TRBJ2-3; 9 bases match TRBD2. The ends lost 5 bases at V and 0 bases at J; junction bases unmatched: 4. CDR1 and CDR2 from the germline V gene are SGHRS and YFSETQ. The CDR3 covers 15 residues. The CDR3 DNA follows: TGCGCCAGCAGAGGACTAGCGACTAGCACAGATACGCAGTATTTT. It codes for CASRGLATSTDTQYF.

This chain links TRBV2 with TRBJ2-1; 9 bases align to TRBD2. V lost 7 bases and J lost 8; bases outside the gene matches: 15. From germline, CDR1 is SNHLY and CDR2 FYNNEI. This CDR3 spans 16 amino acids. In DNA, the CDR3 is TGTGCCAGCATAGGTGGGGGGACTAGCAGAGCTTATGAGCAGTTCTTC. Translating gives CASIGGGTSRAYEQFF.

The V call is TRBV7-2, the J call TRBJ2-7; 11 bases match TRBD1. Germline CDR1 reads SGHTA; CDR2 reads FQGNSA. The CDR3 loop spans 15 amino acids. V was pared by 5 bases and J by 6 bases, with 9 bases of the junction left unmatched. As DNA, the CDR3 is TGTGCCAGCAGCCTAGGGGGGACAGGGGGGTCCGAGCAGTACTTC. As protein: CASSLGGTGGSEQYF.